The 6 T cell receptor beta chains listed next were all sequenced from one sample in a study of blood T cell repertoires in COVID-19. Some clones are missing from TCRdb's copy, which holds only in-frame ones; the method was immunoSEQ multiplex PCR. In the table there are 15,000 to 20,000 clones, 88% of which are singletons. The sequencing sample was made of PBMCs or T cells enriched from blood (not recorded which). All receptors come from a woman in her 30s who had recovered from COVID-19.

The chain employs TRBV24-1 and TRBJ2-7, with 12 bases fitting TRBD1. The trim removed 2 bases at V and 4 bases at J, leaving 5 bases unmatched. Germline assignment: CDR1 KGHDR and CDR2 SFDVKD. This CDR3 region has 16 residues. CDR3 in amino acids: CATSDSGTGGGYEQYF. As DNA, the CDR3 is TGTGCCACCAGTGATTCCGGGACAGGGGGCGGATACGAGCAGTACTTC.

The CDR3 loop reads CASSLRRGPTDTQYF. The CDR3 region has the DNA TGTGCCAGCAGTTTACGAAGGGGGCCCACAGATACGCAGTATTTT. This sequence joins TRBV27 and TRBJ2-3; 7 bases agree with TRBD1. Germline-derived CDR1 and CDR2 are MNHEY and SMNVEV (reference sequence). The CDR3 is 15 amino acids. With V trimmed by 2 bases and J by 2 bases, 4 bases remained unmatched.

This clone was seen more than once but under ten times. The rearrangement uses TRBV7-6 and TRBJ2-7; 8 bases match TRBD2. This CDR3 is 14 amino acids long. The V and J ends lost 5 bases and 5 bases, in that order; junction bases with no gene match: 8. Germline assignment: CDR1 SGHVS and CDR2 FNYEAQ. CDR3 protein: CASSPTAGGNEQYF. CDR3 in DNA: TGTGCCAGCAGCCCCACCGCGGGGGGAAACGAGCAGTACTTC.

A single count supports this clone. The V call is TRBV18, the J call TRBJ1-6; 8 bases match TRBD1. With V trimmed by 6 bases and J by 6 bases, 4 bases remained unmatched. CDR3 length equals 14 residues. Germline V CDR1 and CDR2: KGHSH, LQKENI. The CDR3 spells CASSQQGGNSPLHF. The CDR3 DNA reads TGTGCCAGCTCTCAACAGGGGGGTAATTCACCCCTCCACTTT.

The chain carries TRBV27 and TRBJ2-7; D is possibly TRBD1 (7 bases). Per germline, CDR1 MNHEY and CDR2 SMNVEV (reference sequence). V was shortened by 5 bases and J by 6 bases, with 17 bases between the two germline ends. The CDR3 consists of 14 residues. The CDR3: CASSRAGQTREQYF. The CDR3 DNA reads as TGTGCCAGCAGTAGGGCGGGACAGACGCGCGAGCAGTACTTC.

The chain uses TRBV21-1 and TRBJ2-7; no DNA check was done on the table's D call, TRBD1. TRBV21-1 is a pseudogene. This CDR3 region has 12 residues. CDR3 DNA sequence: TGTGCCAGCAGCCACATATACTACGAGCAGTACTTC. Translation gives CASSHIYYEQYF.